This TCR beta chain is drawn from a study of blood T cell repertoires in COVID-19 (dated by TCRdb to about 2020). Regarding the study in general: Samples covering the acute and convalescent phases of COVID-19 were provided by collaborators in the United States, Italy and Spain. Where available, HLA class I and class II types were taken from metadata supplied by the sample provider and were not determined by assay-based typing. Samples came from the ongoing ImmuneRACE study (first 160 participants) plus 1,254 subjects from 6 global collaborators. A de-identified subject ID, COVID-19 status, age in years and sex were almost always included in the sample metadata. The dataset comprised deeply sampled blood TCRbeta repertoires from subjects exposed to, actively infected with, or recovered from COVID-19. A freely available public database, intended as a resource for researchers studying the immune response to SARS-CoV-2, is where the repertoires were released. The prospective study material was composed of cDNA or gDNA derived from T cells, B-cell-depleted T cells, or PBMCs.

Counted from cysteine to phenylalanine, this CDR3 has 15 amino acids. Only the CDR3 part of the read is kept: 45 bases, read in frame from the first base. The germline V end is reduced by 5 bases and the J end by 1 base; junction bases left unmatched: 1. The germline V gene specifies SGHAT as CDR1 and FQNNGV as CDR2. Participants in the prospective study were enrolled through a virtual design, were aged roughly 18 to 100 years, and lived in approximately 25 United States geographic areas. In the prospective study, participants were assigned to cohorts based on the clinical history participants reported in a screening survey and a study questionnaire. Recovered participants in ImmuneRACE Cohort 3 were defined by two consecutive negative NP/OP PCR tests, clearance by a healthcare professional, or resolution of symptoms. In the prospective study, whole blood, serum and a nasopharyngeal or oropharyngeal swab were collected from each participant by mobile phlebotomists. Prospective study participants could optionally give additional blood draws and questionnaires over an approximately 2-month period. Blood samples from the prospective study were shipped frozen or at room temperature prior to DNA extraction.

TCRbeta CDR3 regions were amplified from genomic DNA using the immunoSEQ Assay, a bias-controlled multiplex PCR. On the authors' methods: The number of nucleated cells in each sample was estimated from the amplification of reference gene primers within the assay. To quantify the absolute abundance of each unique TCRbeta CDR3 rearrangement, sequence reads were collapsed and filtered. For each sample, productive Simpson clonality was calculated by taking the square root of Simpson's diversity index across productive rearrangements. What TCRdb holds here is the immuneACCESS table cut down to in-frame rearrangements. Part of the clones is not present; checked against another copy, under half of the missing clones reflect an unresolved V gene, and the others are unexplained. Clone size and V and J calls were adopted from that table, with D and trimming inferred from the DNA. This sample has over 200,000 clones in its table, and 80% to 85% of those were observed once. The ten biggest clones cover approximately 6.6% of the sample.

As concerns this clone: Its recognized antigen is unknown. No quality values exist for individual bases; no much larger clone is one base distant.

Results the study describes overall, beyond this receptor: The amount of clinical and demographic metadata varied by source and participant and was provided uncurated.

This TCR was sampled from a woman in her thirties or forties who had recovered from COVID-19. Sample: PBMCs or T cells enriched from blood (not recorded which). The V and J genes are TRBV11-2 and TRBJ2-2; 10 central nucleotides agree with TRBD2. At the DNA level, the sequence is TGTGCCAGCAGCCGACTAGCGGGGAACACCGGGGAGCTGTTTTTT. Translated, it gives CASSRLAGNTGELFF.